This TCR beta chain was captured in a study of cytomegalovirus exposure and HLA in healthy donors. General study findings and limits: Earlier findings revealed that most TCR beta V segments proved productive either about 87% or about 30% of the time. Using a false discovery rate of 0.05, a later analysis showed that around 16,000 TCR beta sequences were associated with HLA alleles.

On this clone itself: Antigen unknown.

With 60 Vbeta and 13 Jbeta primers, the PCR was carried out. The assay was immunoSEQ multiplex PCR, and TCRdb's table has in-frame clones only and misses some. The sample has hundreds of thousands of clones, around four fifths seen once; the top ten hold roughly 0.75%. Sequencing input: PBMCs. This TCR derives from a boy aged 2 to 10 in good health and CMV-seronegative.

The CDR3 coding sequence is TGTGCCAGTAGTATAGAGATAAGGGAGAGGTATGGCTACACCTTC. The encoded protein is CASSIEIRERYGYTF. This rearrangement joins TRBV19 to TRBJ1-2; D unresolved. From germline, CDR1 is LNHDA and CDR2 SQIVND (reference sequence). The CDR3 length is 15 residues. Trimming stripped 0 bases from V and 5 bases from J, with 13 bases between. The entire variable domain, with the rest obtained from reference TRBV19 and TRBJ1-2, is as follows: DGGITQSPKYLFRKEGQNVTLSCEQNLNHDAMYWYRQDPGQGLRLIYYSQIVNDFQKGDIAEGYSVSREKKESFPLTVTSAQKNPTAFYLCASSIEIRERYGYTFGSGTRLTVV.